These 18 T cell receptor beta chains were sequenced from one sample in a study of T-cell reconstitution after alpha-beta-depleted transplantation in children. The TCRbeta library incorporated unique molecular identifiers. Via MiXCR, TCRdb re-called the PCR reads, giving one row per CDR3 protein. This sample yields hundreds of thousands of distinct CDR3 sequences, of which 10% to 15% are seen a single time; 2.2% belongs to the top ten. The sample in question was PBMCs, mostly from graft donor cells, obtained 360 days after TCRalphabeta/CD19-depleted stem cell transplant. Receptor source: a male patient under 18 who had a stem cell transplant for acute myeloid leukemia, so the T cells may come from the graft donor.

This chain uses TRBV29-1 with TRBJ2-2; perhaps D is TRBD1 or TRBD2 (5 bases each). Germline V gene sequence: CDR1 SQVTM, CDR2 ANQGSEA. The CDR3 consists of 17 residues. V shed 5 bases and J shed 4 bases, with 23 bases lying between them. CDR3 DNA: TGCAGCGTTACCCCCCCAGCTGGGACGGTGACCACCGGGGAGCTGTTTTTT. Translating it yields CSVTPPAGTVTTGELFF.

V usage is TRBV21-1 and J usage is TRBJ1-1; the table gives TRBD1 as D, unverified against the DNA. TRBV21-1 is an annotated pseudogene. The CDR3 is 15 residues long. CDR3 DNA sequence: TGTGCCAGCAGCAAAGGGACAGGGTTCGACGCTGAAGCTTTCTTT. Translation gives CASSKGTGFDAEAFF.

This clonotype turned up a few times. The rearrangement links TRBV7-3 to TRBJ1-6; 8 bases map to TRBD1. With 6 bases clipped from V and 6 bases from J, the junction kept 4 bases outside the gene matches. The germline V gene has CDR1 SGHTA and CDR2 FQGTGA. The length of the CDR3 is 14 residues. DNA of the CDR3: TGTGCCAGCAGTACCACAGGGGGTAATTCACCCCTCCACTTT. Translating it yields CASSTTGGNSPLHF.

This clonotype was counted between two and nine times. The J gene is TRBJ2-7, the V gene TRBV6-2 or TRBV6-3, with D unclear. CDR1 is MNHEY, CDR2 SVGEGT, per germline. V lost 4 bases and J lost 6, with 10 bases in between. The length of the CDR3 is 12 residues. The CDR3 loop reads CASSWAASEQYF. The CDR3 DNA reads TGTGCCAGCAGTTGGGCGGCTAGCGAGCAGTACTTC.

The rearrangement links TRBV6-4 to TRBJ2-1; tentatively, D is TRBD2 (6 bases). Germline assignment: CDR1 MRHNA and CDR2 SNTAGT. The CDR3 has 12 residues. Trimming left V 10 bases short and J 7 bases short, with 14 bases between. The CDR3 protein is CAKPGAWNEQFF. DNA for the CDR3: TGTGCCAAACCGGGAGCATGGAATGAGCAGTTCTTC.

This clonotype showed up many times. This chain joins TRBV12-3 or TRBV12-4 and TRBJ1-5, with D unresolved. CDR3 size: 10 residues. With 8 bases removed from V and 12 bases from J, the gap between germline ends came to 11 bases. The CDR3 is CASAGLGQHF. The CDR3 DNA sequence: TGTGCCAGCGCCGGACTGGGCCAGCATTTT.

A few counts support this clonotype. The chain combines TRBV10-3 with TRBJ2-3; no clear D gene. This CDR3 has 11 residues. The germline gives CDR1 ENHRY, CDR2 SYGVKD. With 4 bases removed from V and 5 bases from J, the gap between germline ends came to 4 bases. The CDR3: CAISVRDTQYF. The CDR3 DNA is TGTGCCATCAGTGTTAGAGATACGCAGTATTTT.

Ten or more counts support this clonotype. The rearrangement uses TRBV29-1 and TRBJ2-7; D is unclear. CDR3 length: 13 amino acids. Germline-derived CDR1 and CDR2 are SQVTM and ANQGSEA. V shed 3 bases and J shed 4 bases, with 13 bases lying between them. CDR3 in DNA: TGCAGCGTTGAGTCACCGGGCCCGTACGAGCAGTACTTC. Protein product: CSVESPGPYEQYF.

The V and J genes are TRBV3-1 and TRBJ2-1, with TRBD2 matching 14 bases. There are 16 residues in the CDR3. Germline lookup yields CDR1 LGHDT and CDR2 YNNKEL (reference sequence). Trimming cost V 1 base and J 9 bases; bases outside gene matches: 5. The CDR3 here is CASSQGGLAGGGEQFF. The CDR3 DNA is TGTGCCAGCAGCCAAGGAGGACTAGCGGGAGGCGGTGAGCAGTTCTTC.

This rearrangement joins TRBV11-3 to TRBJ2-7; D unresolved. The CDR3 covers 15 residues. The V end lost 0 bases, the J end lost 2 bases, and 11 bases lay between the germline ends. Germline V gene sequence: CDR1 SGHNT, CDR2 YENEEA. This chain's CDR3 is CASSLDLSNPYEQYF. The CDR3 coding sequence is TGTGCCAGCAGCTTAGATCTGTCCAACCCCTACGAGCAGTACTTC.

The chain is built from TRBV4-3 and TRBJ2-3, with D unclear. The CDR3 loop spans 15 amino acids. Trimming stripped 3 bases from V and 3 bases from J, with 13 bases between. From germline, CDR1 is LGHNA and CDR2 YSLEER. CDR3 residues: CASSHDGFGTDTQYF. CDR3 nucleotides: TGCGCCAGCAGCCACGACGGTTTTGGTACAGATACGCAGTATTTT.

This rearrangement joins TRBV29-1 to TRBJ2-1, with D perhaps TRBD2 (6 bases). There are 13 residues in the CDR3. V was trimmed by 6 bases and J by 4 bases, leaving 13 bases between them. Germline V CDR1 and CDR2: SQVTM, ANQGSEA. The CDR3 is CSVRETPYNEQFF. In DNA form, the CDR3 reads TGCAGCGTACGGGAGACCCCTTACAATGAGCAGTTCTTC.

This clonotype was seen at least ten times. The rearrangement links TRBV5-4 to TRBJ2-5; tentatively, D is TRBD1 or TRBD2 (5 bases each). V shed 5 bases and J shed 1 base, with 9 bases lying between them. The CDR3 has 13 residues. Germline V gene lookup returns CDR1 SGHNT and CDR2 YYREEE (reference sequence). The CDR3 region has the DNA TGTGCCAGCAGACCCGGGACCCAAGAGACCCAGTACTTC. This gives the protein CASRPGTQETQYF.

This clonotype was recorded many times. CDR3 nucleotides: TGCAGCGCCCGGGGTATCGCTATCTCTGGGGCCAACGTCCTGACTTTC. It is translated as CSARGIAISGANVLTF. This chain connects TRBV29-1 to TRBJ2-6, with D maybe TRBD2 (5 bases). Germline-derived CDR1 and CDR2 are SQVTM and ANQGSEA. Trimming stripped 7 bases from V and 0 bases from J, with 16 bases between. This CDR3 is built from 16 residues.

This clonotype was seen repeatedly, ten times or more. The rearrangement joins TRBV29-1 to TRBJ2-3; no definite D call. The CDR3 contains 12 residues. Deletions cut 6 bases from V and 3 bases from J, with 10 bases between. Germline lookup yields CDR1 SQVTM and CDR2 ANQGSEA. CDR3 DNA sequence: TGCAGCGTGATACCGTTTACAGATACGCAGTATTTT. As protein: CSVIPFTDTQYF.

This clonotype turned up a few times. The chain has TRBV10-3 and TRBJ2-2; 7 bases map to TRBD1. V dropped 5 bases and J dropped 1; count of bases not matched to a gene: 7. The CDR3 has 16 residues. CDR1 and CDR2 from the germline V gene are ENHRY and SYGVKD. The CDR3 DNA reads TGTGCCATCAGTCTCACCGGGACAGAGAACACCGGGGAGCTGTTTTTT. This gives the protein CAISLTGTENTGELFF.

The gene calls are TRBV5-1 and TRBJ2-7; D uncertain. The CDR3 has 12 amino acids. Germline V gives CDR1 SGHRS, CDR2 YFSETQ. V lost 0 bases, J lost 6 bases, and 7 bases lay in between. CDR3 protein: CASSLDITEQYF. DNA for the CDR3: TGCGCCAGCAGCTTGGACATAACCGAGCAGTACTTC.

The CDR3 loop is CSGLAGAHEQYF. Written as DNA, the CDR3 is TGCAGCGGACTAGCGGGAGCCCACGAGCAGTACTTC. This sequence joins TRBV29-1 and TRBJ2-7; the match to TRBD2 covers 12 bases. The J segment lost 5 bases and the V segment lost 7 bases, leaving 3 bases of the junction unmatched. The germline V gene has CDR1 SQVTM and CDR2 ANQGSEA. This CDR3 contains 12 residues.